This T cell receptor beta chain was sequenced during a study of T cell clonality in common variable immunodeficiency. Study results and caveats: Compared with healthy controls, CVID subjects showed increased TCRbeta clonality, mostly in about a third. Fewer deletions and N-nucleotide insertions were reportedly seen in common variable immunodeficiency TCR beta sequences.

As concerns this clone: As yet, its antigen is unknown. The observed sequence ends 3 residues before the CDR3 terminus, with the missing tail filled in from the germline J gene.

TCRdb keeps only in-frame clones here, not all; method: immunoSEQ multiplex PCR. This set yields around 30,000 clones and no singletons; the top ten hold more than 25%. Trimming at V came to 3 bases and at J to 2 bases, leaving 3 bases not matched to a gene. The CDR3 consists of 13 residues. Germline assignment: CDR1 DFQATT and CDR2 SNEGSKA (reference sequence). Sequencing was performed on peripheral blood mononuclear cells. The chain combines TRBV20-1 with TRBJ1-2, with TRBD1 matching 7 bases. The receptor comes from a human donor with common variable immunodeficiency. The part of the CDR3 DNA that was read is TGCAGTGCTAGGAGAGGGGGCAACTATGGC. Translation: CSARRGGNYG. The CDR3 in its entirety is CSARRGGNYGYTF.